This T cell receptor beta chain was identified during a study of CXCR3-negative and CXCR3-positive naive CD8 T cells. The libraries of TRB cDNA were constructed through 5' RACE using UMI labels. Reanalyzing the 5' RACE reads, TCRdb keeps one entry per CDR3 protein, without DNA. This repertoire includes fewer than 60,000 distinct CDR3 sequences. Phenotypically, naive CD8+ T cells corresponded to CD45RO-CCR7+CD27+CD95-. The sequence was collected from a human donor in good health. Some clones in this sample may be carry-over from other donors' samples. The sample taken for sequencing was naive CXCR3- CD8+ T cells from blood. The subset is: CD45RO-CCR7+CD27+CD95- naive CD8+ T cells lacking CXCR3 (TNR3-).

CDR3 protein: CSVKRDTEAFF. The chain joins TRBV29-1 to TRBJ1-1. CDR3 length equals 11 residues. CDR1 SQVTM and CDR2 ANQGSEA come from the germline V gene.